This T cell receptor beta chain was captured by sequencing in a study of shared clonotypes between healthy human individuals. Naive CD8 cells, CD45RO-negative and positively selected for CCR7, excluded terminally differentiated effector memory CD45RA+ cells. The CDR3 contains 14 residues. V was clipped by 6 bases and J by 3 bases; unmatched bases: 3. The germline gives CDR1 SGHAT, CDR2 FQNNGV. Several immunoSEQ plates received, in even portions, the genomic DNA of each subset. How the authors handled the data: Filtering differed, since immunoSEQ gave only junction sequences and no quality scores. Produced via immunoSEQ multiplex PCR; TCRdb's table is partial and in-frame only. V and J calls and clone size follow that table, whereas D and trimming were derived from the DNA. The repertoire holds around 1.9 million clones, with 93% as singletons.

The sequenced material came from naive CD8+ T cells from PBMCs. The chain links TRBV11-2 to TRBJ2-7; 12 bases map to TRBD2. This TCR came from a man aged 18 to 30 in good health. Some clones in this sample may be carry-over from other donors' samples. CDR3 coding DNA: TGTGCCAGCAGGCCGACTAGCGGGGGCTACGAGCAGTACTTC. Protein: CASRPTSGGYEQYF.